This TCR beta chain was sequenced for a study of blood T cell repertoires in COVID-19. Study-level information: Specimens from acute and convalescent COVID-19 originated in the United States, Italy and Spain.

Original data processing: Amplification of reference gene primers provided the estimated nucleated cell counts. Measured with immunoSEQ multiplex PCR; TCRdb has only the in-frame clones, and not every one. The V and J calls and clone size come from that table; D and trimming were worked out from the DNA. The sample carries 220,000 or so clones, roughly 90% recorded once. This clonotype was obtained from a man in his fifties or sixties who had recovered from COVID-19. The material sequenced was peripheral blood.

CDR3 DNA: TGTGCCAGCAGCTCCCCGGGGGGGACCCAGTACTTC. Protein product: CASSSPGGTQYF. This sequence joins TRBV7-3 and TRBJ2-5; 7 nucleotides agree with TRBD2. This CDR3 is 12 amino acids long. Trimming took 4 bases from V and 7 from J; bases not matched to a gene: 3. Per the germline V gene, CDR1 is SGHTA and CDR2 is FQGTGA.